This TCR beta chain was documented in a study of somatic mutations in cytotoxic T cells in rheumatoid arthritis. Study results and caveats: No age-related increase in CD8+ clonality was seen in healthy controls, but one was seen in rheumatoid arthritis patients. CD8+ T-cell clonality did not differ significantly between rheumatoid arthritis patients and age-matched healthy controls.

The table lists this clone with a count of one. Its antigen is unidentified. The V and J ends lost 1 base and 4 bases, in that order; junction bases with no gene match: 10. CDR1 and CDR2 (germline): SGHNT, YENEEA. The CDR3 covers 17 residues. Assay: immunoSEQ multiplex PCR; the TCRdb copy retains only in-frame clones and omits some. In the table there are just under 20,000 clones, about four fifths of which are singletons. The chain uses TRBV11-3 and TRBJ2-3, with 8 bases fitting TRBD2. This receptor was obtained from a woman in her forties or fifties in good health. The sample was CD8+ T cells sorted from blood. CDR3 nucleotides: TGTGCCAGCAGCTTAGGGGTCAGCGGGAGCGGGTCAGATACGCAGTATTTT. Amino acid sequence: CASSLGVSGSGSDTQYF.